Listed below are T cell receptor beta chains from one sample, sequenced in a study of naive CD8 T cells in extremely preterm neonates. The protocol was immunoSEQ multiplex PCR, while the TCRdb copy is restricted to in-frame clones and leaves out a portion. The table records about 5,200 clones, approximately 97% of them present only once. Input material: naive CD8+ T cells from blood. These receptors all come from a human donor in good health. Each CDR3 is given with its conserved first and last residue. The D gene is left open where the match is weak. Only some rows state a clone size, as once, few, many or a class for expanded clones.

j_call,v_call,d_call,clone_size,cdr3_aa,cdr3_nt
TRBJ2-1,TRBV7-9,-,-,CASSFGLSLQQFF,TGTGCCAGCAGCTTCGGTCTATCGCTGCAGCAGTTCTTC
TRBJ1-2,TRBV7-9,-,once,CASSLAGGGDGYTF,TGTGCCAGCAGCTTAGCCGGGGGGGGTGACGGCTACACCTTC
TRBJ2-7,TRBV14,TRBD2,once,CASSQTLAGGRYEQYF,TGTGCCAGCAGCCAGACTTTAGCGGGGGGCAGGTACGAGCAGTACTTC
TRBJ2-5,TRBV5-6,TRBD2,-,CASSFVWSGEETQYF,TGTGCCAGCAGCTTCGTTTGGAGCGGGGAAGAGACCCAGTACTTC
TRBJ1-5,TRBV19,-,-,CASSIQPGPNQPQHF,TGTGCCAGTAGTATTCAGCCAGGGCCTAATCAGCCCCAGCATTTT
TRBJ2-1,TRBV4-1,TRBD1,once,CASSQERQGVEQFF,TGCGCCAGCAGCCAAGAACGACAGGGTGTCGAGCAGTTCTTC
TRBJ2-7,TRBV5-6,-,-,CASSWGRTYEQYF,TGTGCCAGCAGCTGGGGCCGAACCTACGAGCAGTACTTC
TRBJ1-1,TRBV28,-,-,CASSPRVWNTEAFF,TGTGCCAGCAGCCCACGAGTCTGGAACACTGAAGCTTTCTTT
TRBJ1-5,TRBV9,-,-,CASSAAQGQPQHF,TGTGCCAGCAGCGCGGCACAGGGACAGCCCCAGCATTTT
TRBJ1-6,TRBV6-6,TRBD1,-,CASVEGQGTNSPLHF,TGTGCCAGCGTGGAGGGACAGGGAACTAATTCACCCCTCCACTTT
TRBJ1-1,TRBV10-3,TRBD1,-,CAISEGTGGPNTEAFF,TGTGCCATCAGTGAGGGGACAGGGGGCCCGAACACTGAAGCTTTCTTT
TRBJ1-6,TRBV5-6,TRBD1,-,CASSEGTGGNSPLHF,TGTGCCAGCAGCGAGGGGACAGGGGGAAATTCACCCCTCCACTTT
TRBJ1-1,TRBV7-8,-,-,CASSLPGGFPEAFF,TGTGCCAGCAGCCTCCCCGGGGGATTCCCTGAAGCTTTCTTT
TRBJ1-2,TRBV2,-,-,CASSEGPGFQSGYTF,TGTGCCAGCAGTGAAGGGCCGGGATTTCAGTCCGGCTACACCTTC
TRBJ1-4,TRBV9,-,-,CASSAETGIYEKLFF,TGTGCCAGCAGCGCGGAAACAGGGATTTATGAAAAACTGTTTTTT
TRBJ1-2,TRBV6-5,TRBD1,-,CASSPQGAGGYTF,TGTGCCAGCAGTCCCCAGGGGGCCGGTGGCTACACCTTC
TRBJ2-5,TRBV5-3,-,few,CARSLGRGYKETQYF,TGTGCCAGAAGCTTGGGCCGGGGATACAAAGAGACCCAGTACTTC
TRBJ1-1,TRBV27,TRBD1,-,CASSPHRGPFSEAFF,TGTGCCAGCAGTCCTCACAGGGGGCCTTTCTCTGAAGCTTTCTTT
TRBJ2-5,TRBV11-2,TRBD1,-,CASSPASGGFRETQYF,TGTGCCAGCAGCCCGGCCTCAGGGGGCTTTAGGGAGACCCAGTACTTC
TRBJ1-4,TRBV27,-,-,CASSLVGADEKLFF,TGTGCCAGCAGTTTGGTAGGGGCGGATGAAAAACTGTTTTTT
TRBJ1-5,TRBV19,-,-,CASSTTAYSNQPQHF,TGTGCCAGTAGTACAACAGCTTATAGCAATCAGCCCCAGCATTTT
TRBJ2-7,TRBV19,-,-,CASSAYGYEQYF,TGTGCCAGTAGTGCCTACGGGTACGAGCAGTACTTC
TRBJ2-1,TRBV19,TRBD1,-,CASSIDTGGSYNEQFF,TGTGCCAGTAGTATAGATACAGGGGGGTCCTACAATGAGCAGTTCTTC
TRBJ1-1,TRBV9,-,-,CASSVGWGGSTEAFF,TGTGCCAGCAGCGTAGGGTGGGGCGGCAGCACTGAAGCTTTCTTT
TRBJ1-6,TRBV2,TRBD1,-,CASRPQGARSPLHF,TGTGCCAGCAGACCCCAGGGGGCAAGATCACCCCTCCACTTT
TRBJ1-1,TRBV10-1,-,once,CASSLARGNTEAFF,TGCGCCAGCTCCTTAGCCCGGGGGAACACTGAAGCTTTCTTT
TRBJ2-1,TRBV9,TRBD1,once,CASSGTGPTSEQFF,TGTGCCAGCAGCGGGACAGGGCCCACGAGCGAGCAGTTCTTC
TRBJ2-2,TRBV6-5,-,once,CASSHSTGRTGELFF,TGTGCCAGCAGCCACTCGACAGGTCGGACCGGGGAGCTGTTTTTT
TRBJ2-7,TRBV10-3,-,-,CAISSDTPYEQYF,TGTGCCATCAGCTCGGACACCCCCTACGAGCAGTACTTC
TRBJ2-5,TRBV4-1,-,once,CASSQVGVPQETQYF,TGCGCCAGCAGCCAGGTAGGGGTCCCCCAAGAGACCCAGTACTTC
TRBJ1-3,TRBV28,-,-,CASSFGGGGNTIYF,TGTGCCAGCAGTTTTGGGGGGGGTGGAAACACCATATATTTT
TRBJ1-1,TRBV7-9,-,-,CASSQDPETEAFF,TGCGCCAGCAGCCAAGACCCGGAGACTGAAGCTTTCTTT
TRBJ2-7,TRBV4-2,-,once,CASSQDLSGAKSEQYF,TGTGCCAGCAGCCAAGATTTGTCAGGGGCTAAATCCGAGCAGTACTTC
TRBJ1-1,TRBV7-2,-,-,CASSPGVGTTEAFF,TGTGCCAGCAGCCCAGGGGTCGGTACAACTGAAGCTTTCTTT
TRBJ2-1,TRBV5-4,TRBD1,-,CASSLVGTGLNEQFF,TGTGCCAGCAGCTTGGTAGGGACAGGGCTCAATGAGCAGTTCTTC
TRBJ2-2,TRBV5-1,-,-,CASSLTSRNTGELFF,TGCGCCAGCAGCTTGACTAGCAGGAACACCGGGGAGCTGTTTTTT
TRBJ2-2,TRBV4-3,-,-,CASSADYGTGELFF,TGCGCCAGCAGCGCCGACTACGGGACCGGGGAGCTGTTTTTT
TRBJ1-1,TRBV5-1,TRBD1,-,CASSWDRRVSFF,TGCGCCAGCAGTTGGGACAGAAGGGTCTCTTTCTTT
TRBJ2-6,TRBV7-6,-,-,CASSPLPGLSDYSGANVLTF,TGTGCCAGCAGTCCTCTCCCCGGATTGTCGGACTACTCTGGGGCCAACGTCCTGACTTTC